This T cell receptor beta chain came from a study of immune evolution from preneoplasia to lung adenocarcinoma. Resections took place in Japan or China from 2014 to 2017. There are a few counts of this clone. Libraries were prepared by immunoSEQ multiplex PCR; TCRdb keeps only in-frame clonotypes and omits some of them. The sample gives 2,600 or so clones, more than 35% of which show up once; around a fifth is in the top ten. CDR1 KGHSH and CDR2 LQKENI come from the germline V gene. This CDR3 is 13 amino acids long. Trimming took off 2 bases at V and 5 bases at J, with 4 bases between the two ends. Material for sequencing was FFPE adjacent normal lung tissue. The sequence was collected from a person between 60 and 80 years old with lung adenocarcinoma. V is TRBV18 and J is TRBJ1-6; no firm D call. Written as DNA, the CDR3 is TGTGCCAGCTCACCAAAGGATAATTCACCCCTCCACTTT. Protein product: CASSPKDNSPLHF.